This TCR beta chain was obtained from a study of blood T cells in healthy people across ages. The use of a sample-barcoded 5' primer and a J-beta primer mix characterized a second PCR of roughly 7 to 11 cycles. The template-switch adaptor, which had 12 random nucleotides, put a tag on each cDNA molecule. TCRdb recomputed calls from the 5' RACE reads with MiXCR, one row per CDR3 protein. The data show about 1.4 million distinct CDR3 sequences, 59% seen once. The CDR3 is 15 amino acids. The trim removed 6 bases at V and 4 bases at J, leaving 7 bases unmatched. Germline V lookup: CDR1 SQVTM, CDR2 ANQGSEA. This clonotype came up a few times.

The gene calls are TRBV29-1 and TRBJ2-6; 9 nucleotides agree with TRBD2. The receptor comes from a man aged 18 to 30 in good health. The sequenced sample was blood. CDR3 amino acids: CSVLAGVMGANVLTF. The CDR3 DNA is TGCAGCGTATTAGCGGGAGTTATGGGGGCCAACGTCCTGACTTTC. Variable domain in full (rest from reference TRBV29-1 and TRBJ2-6): SAVISQKPSRDICQRGTSLTIQCQVDSQVTMMFWYRQQPGQSLTLIATANQGSEATYESGFVIDKFPISRPNLTFSTLTVSNMSPEDSSIYLCSVLAGVMGANVLTFGAGSRLTVL.